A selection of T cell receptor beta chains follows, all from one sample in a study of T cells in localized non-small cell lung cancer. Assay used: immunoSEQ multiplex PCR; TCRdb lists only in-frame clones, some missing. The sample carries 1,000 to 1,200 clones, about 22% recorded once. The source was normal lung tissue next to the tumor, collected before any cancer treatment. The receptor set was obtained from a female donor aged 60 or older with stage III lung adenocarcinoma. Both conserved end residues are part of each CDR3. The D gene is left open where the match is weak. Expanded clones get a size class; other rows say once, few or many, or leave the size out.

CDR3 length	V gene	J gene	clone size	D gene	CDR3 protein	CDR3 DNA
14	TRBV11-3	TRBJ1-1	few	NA	CASSLWAANTEAFF	TGTGCCAGCAGCTTATGGGCGGCGAACACTGAAGCTTTCTTT
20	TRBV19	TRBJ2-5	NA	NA	CASSFMFRGSLEGALATQYF	TGTGCCAGTAGTTTCATGTTCCGGGGATCGCTGGAAGGGGCGTTGGCGACCCAGTACTTC
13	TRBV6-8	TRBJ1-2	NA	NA	CASHLTVNYGYTF	TGTGCCAGTCACTTAACGGTGAACTATGGCTACACCTTC
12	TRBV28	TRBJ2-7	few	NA	CASSPGSTEQYF	TGTGCCAGCAGTCCCGGATCGACCGAGCAGTACTTC
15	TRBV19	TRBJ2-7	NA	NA	CASSIGWTTQAGQYF	TGTGCCAGTAGTATTGGATGGACCACACAAGCAGGGCAGTACTTC
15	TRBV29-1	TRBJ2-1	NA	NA	CSVGGGGDSRPEQFF	TGCAGCGTCGGAGGGGGCGGAGACTCCCGGCCTGAGCAGTTCTTC
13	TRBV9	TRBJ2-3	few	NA	CASSVVGAHTQYF	TGTGCCAGCAGCGTAGTTGGGGCACATACGCAGTATTTT
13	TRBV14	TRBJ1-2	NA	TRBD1	CASSQTGGYGYTF	TGTGCCAGCTCCCAGACAGGGGGCTATGGCTACACCTTC
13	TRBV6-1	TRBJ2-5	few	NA	CASSEANAETQYF	TGTGCCAGCAGTGAAGCGAACGCGGAGACCCAGTACTTC
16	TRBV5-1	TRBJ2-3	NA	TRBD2	CASSLGLAGESDTQYF	TGCGCCAGCAGCTTGGGGCTAGCGGGAGAGTCGGATACGCAGTATTTT
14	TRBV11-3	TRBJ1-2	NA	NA	CASSPRGDNYGYTF	TGTGCCAGCAGCCCACGGGGTGATAACTATGGCTACACCTTC
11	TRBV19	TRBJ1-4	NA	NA	CASSGQEKLFF	TGTGCCAGTAGCGGACAGGAAAAACTGTTTTTT
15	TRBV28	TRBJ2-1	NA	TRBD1	CASSRQGSPYNEQFF	TGTGCCAGCAGTCGACAGGGTTCTCCCTACAATGAGCAGTTCTTC
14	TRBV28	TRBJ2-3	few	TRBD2	CASSLAGAPDTQYF	TGTGCCAGCAGTTTAGCGGGAGCCCCAGATACGCAGTATTTT
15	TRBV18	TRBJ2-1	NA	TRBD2	CASSPGLAGGNEQFF	TGTGCCAGCTCACCTGGGCTAGCGGGAGGGAATGAGCAGTTCTTC
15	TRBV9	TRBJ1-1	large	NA	CASSESGTPDTEAFF	TGTGCCAGCAGCGAATCTGGGACGCCAGACACTGAAGCTTTCTTT
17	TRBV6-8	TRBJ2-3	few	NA	CASSYSTVAVVRDTQYF	TGTGCCAGCAGTTACTCGACGGTAGCCGTGGTGAGAGATACGCAGTATTTT
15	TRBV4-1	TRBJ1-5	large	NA	CASSHSDSLWEPQHF	TGCGCCAGCAGCCACTCGGACAGTCTTTGGGAGCCCCAGCATTTT
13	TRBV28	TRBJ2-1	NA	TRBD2	CASNSAGGNEQFF	TGTGCCAGCAACTCAGCGGGAGGAAATGAGCAGTTCTTC
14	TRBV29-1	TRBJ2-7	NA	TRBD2	CSVGTSGSRDEQYF	TGCAGCGTGGGGACTAGCGGGAGTAGGGACGAGCAGTACTTC
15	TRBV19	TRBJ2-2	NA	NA	CASSPPPLGPGELFF	TGTGCCAGTAGTCCACCCCCTTTAGGTCCCGGGGAGCTGTTTTTT
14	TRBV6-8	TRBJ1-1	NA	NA	CASSVGASDTEAFF	TGTGCCAGCAGTGTGGGGGCATCAGACACTGAAGCTTTCTTT
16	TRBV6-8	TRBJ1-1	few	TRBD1	CASSPPRQGLNTEAFF	TGTGCCAGCAGTCCCCCCCGACAGGGACTGAACACTGAAGCTTTCTTT
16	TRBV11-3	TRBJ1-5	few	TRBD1	CASSLYRGYSNQPQHF	TGTGCCAGCAGCTTGTACAGGGGATATAGCAATCAGCCCCAGCATTTT
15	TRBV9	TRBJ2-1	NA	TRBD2	CASSVVAGGDNEQFF	TGTGCCAGCAGCGTAGTGGCGGGAGGGGACAATGAGCAGTTCTTC
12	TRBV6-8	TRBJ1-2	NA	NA	CASSSFNYGYTF	TGTGCCAGCAGTTCCTTCAACTATGGCTACACCTTC
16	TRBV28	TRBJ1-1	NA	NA	CASSPAGRTQNTEAFF	TGTGCCAGCAGTCCAGCAGGGCGGACCCAGAACACTGAAGCTTTCTTT
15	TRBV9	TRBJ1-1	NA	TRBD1	CASSALGQANTEAFF	TGTGCCAGCAGCGCTCTCGGACAGGCGAACACTGAAGCTTTCTTT
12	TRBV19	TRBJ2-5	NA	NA	CASSFGVGTQYF	TGTGCCAGTAGTTTCGGGGTTGGGACCCAGTACTTC
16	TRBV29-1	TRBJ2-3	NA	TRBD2	CSVEFPRGLASDTQYF	TGCAGCGTTGAATTCCCCCGAGGACTAGCCTCAGATACGCAGTATTTT
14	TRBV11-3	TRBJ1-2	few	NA	CASSLEVIRYGYTF	TGTGCCAGCAGCTTAGAGGTAATCCGCTATGGCTACACCTTC
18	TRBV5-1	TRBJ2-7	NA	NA	CASSLALGGGLGSYEQYF	TGCGCCAGCAGCTTGGCCCTTGGGGGGGGCTTAGGTTCTTACGAGCAGTACTTC
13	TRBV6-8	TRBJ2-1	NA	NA	CASSYLLAGEQFF	TGTGCCAGCAGTTACCTACTAGCCGGTGAGCAGTTCTTC
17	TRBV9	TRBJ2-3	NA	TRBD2	CASSVGGGLAGTDTQYF	TGTGCCAGCAGCGTAGGCGGTGGGCTAGCGGGCACAGATACGCAGTATTTT
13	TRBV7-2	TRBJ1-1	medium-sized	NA	CASSLVLNTEAFF	TGTGCCAGCAGCTTAGTACTGAACACTGAAGCTTTCTTT
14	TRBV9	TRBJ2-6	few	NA	CASSVVSGANVLTF	TGTGCCAGCAGTGTGGTCTCTGGGGCCAACGTCCTGACTTTC
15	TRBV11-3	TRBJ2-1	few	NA	CASSPNSGLWDEQFF	TGTGCCAGCAGCCCTAACAGCGGCCTTTGGGATGAGCAGTTCTTC
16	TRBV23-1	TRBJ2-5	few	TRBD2	CASSQGISGTQETQYF	TGCGCCAGCAGCCAAGGAATTAGCGGGACCCAAGAGACCCAGTACTTC
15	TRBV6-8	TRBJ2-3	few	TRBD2	CASSGGGPGTDTQYF	TGTGCCAGCTCGGGGGGAGGGCCCGGCACAGATACGCAGTATTTT
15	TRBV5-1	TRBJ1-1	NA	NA	CASSSHGTKGTEAFF	TGCGCCAGCAGCTCCCACGGGACAAAGGGCACTGAAGCTTTCTTT
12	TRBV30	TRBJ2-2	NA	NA	CAWSWAAGELFF	TGTGCCTGGAGCTGGGCGGCCGGGGAGCTGTTTTTT